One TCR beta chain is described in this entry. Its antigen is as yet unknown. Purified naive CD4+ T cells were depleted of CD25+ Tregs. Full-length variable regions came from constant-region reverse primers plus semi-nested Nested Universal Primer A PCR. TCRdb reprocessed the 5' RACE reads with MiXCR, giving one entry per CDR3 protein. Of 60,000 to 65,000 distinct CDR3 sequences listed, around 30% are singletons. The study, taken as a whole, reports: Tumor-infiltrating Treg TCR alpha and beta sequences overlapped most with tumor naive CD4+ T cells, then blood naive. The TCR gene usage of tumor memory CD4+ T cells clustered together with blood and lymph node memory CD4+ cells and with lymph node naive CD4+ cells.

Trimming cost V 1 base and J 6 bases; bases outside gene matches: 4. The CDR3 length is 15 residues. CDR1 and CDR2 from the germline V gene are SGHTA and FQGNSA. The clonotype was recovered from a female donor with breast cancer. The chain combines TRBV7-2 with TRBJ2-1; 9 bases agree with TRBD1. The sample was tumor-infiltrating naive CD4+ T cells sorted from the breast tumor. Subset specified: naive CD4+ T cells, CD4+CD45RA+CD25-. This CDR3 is CASSLVGQGRNEQFF. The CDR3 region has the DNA TGTGCCAGCAGCTTAGTTGGACAGGGGCGCAATGAGCAGTTCTTC. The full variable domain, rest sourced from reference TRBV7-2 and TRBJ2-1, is GAGVSQSPSNKVTEKGKDVELRCDPISGHTALYWYRQSLGQGLEFLIYFQGNSAPDKSGLPSDRFSAERTGGSVSTLTIQRTQQEDSAVYLCASSLVGQGRNEQFFGPGTRLTVL.